Below, 10 T cell receptor beta chains from the same sample are listed, as sequenced in a study (dated by TCRdb to between 2014 and 2017). Receptor libraries were prepared by 5' RACE. The listed sequencing device is Illumina MiSeq. Starting from the raw public reads, TCRdb applied fastp trimming at Q25, assembled clones with MiXCR and retained in-frame beta chains. Rows matching on CDR3 protein sequence are summarized as one entry with the most common DNA and genes. Here the sample has 35,000 to 50,000 distinct CDR3 sequences; roughly 21% occur a single time. Less than 5% of the sample is held by the ten biggest clonotypes. Cells that were CD4+CD25+CD127-/low were isolated as Tregs. Sequencing input: Tregs sorted from blood. Receptors were obtained from a female donor with breast cancer.

For this clonotype: A read error may explain this, as a much larger clone is one base away. The chain recombines TRBV4-1 with TRBJ2-7; 10 bases map to TRBD1. The CDR3 spans 15 residues. The germline CDR1 and CDR2 sequences are MGHRA and YSYEKL. The DNA for the CDR3 is TGCGCCGGCAGCCAAGGGGACAGGGGACCCTACGAGCAGTACTTC. Protein product: CAGSQGDRGPYEQYF.

A single count supports this clonotype. As the CDR3 is not closed by the conserved phenylalanine or tryptophan, this likely results from a read error. The chain uses TRBV6-1 and TRBJ2-2, with D unresolved. V was trimmed by 6 bases and J by 1 base, leaving 3 bases between them. The germline CDR1 and CDR2 sequences are MNHNS and SASEGT. The CDR3 consists of 12 residues. The CDR3 protein is CASRLNTGELFL. For the CDR3, the DNA is TGTGCCAGCAGACTGAACACCGGGGAGCTGTTTCTT.

This clonotype was seen more than once but under ten times. The chain couples TRBV20-1 to TRBJ2-1; D possibly matches TRBD1 or TRBD2 (6 bases each). CDR1 and CDR2 (germline): DFQATT, SNEGSKA (reference sequence). CDR3 length: 13 amino acids. The germline V and J ends were trimmed by 0 bases and 8 bases, with 11 bases remaining between them. CDR3 in DNA: TGCAGTGCTAGAGATTGGGGGGCAGATGAGCAGTTCTTC. Its protein is CSARDWGADEQFF.

This clonotype has more than one count but fewer than ten. The chain links TRBV6-6 to TRBJ1-6; D gene unclear. The CDR3 runs 15 residues. The V and J ends lost 5 bases and 0 bases respectively, with 8 bases between them. In germline, CDR1 is MNHNY, CDR2 SVGAGI (reference sequence). For the CDR3, the DNA is TGTGCCAGCAGTACGAGGAACTCCTATAATTCACCCCTCCACTTT. This codes for CASSTRNSYNSPLHF.

This chain joins TRBV11-2 and TRBJ2-3, with 8 bases aligning to TRBD2. Germline values: CDR1 SGHAT, CDR2 FQNNGV. The V segment lost 5 bases and the J segment 2 bases; nucleotides outside the gene matches: 9. The CDR3 extends over 16 amino acids. CDR3 in DNA: TGTGCCAGCAGCCCCCGGGGGGGACTCTACACAGATACGCAGTATTTT. Amino acid sequence: CASSPRGGLYTDTQYF.

With respect to this clonotype: A much larger clone differs from this one at a single base, so this may be a read error. The V and J genes are TRBV25-1 and TRBJ2-3; tentatively, D is TRBD1 (5 bases). The germline V gene has CDR1 MGHDK and CDR2 SYGVNS. This CDR3 spans 12 amino acids. The CDR3 bases are TGTGCCAGCAGTGACACAGGTCATACGCTGTATTTT. Protein product: CASSDTGHTLYF.

To note about this clonotype: It may be a read error: a sequence one base away is much more abundant. The chain recombines TRBV9 with TRBJ1-1; D is undetermined. CDR1 is SGDLS and CDR2 is YYNGEE in the germline V gene. The CDR3 spans 14 residues. In DNA form, the CDR3 reads TGTGCCAGCAGCGTAGTCTTGGGTAGCACTGAAGCTTCCTTT. This translates into CASSVVLGSTEASF.

The gene calls are TRBV6-5 and TRBJ2-5; D remains unclear. The CDR3 runs 14 residues. The V gene's germline CDR1 is MNHEY and CDR2 SVGAGI. The V gene lost 5 bases and the J gene lost 1 base, with 11 bases spanning the gap. The CDR3 nucleotides are TGTGCCAGCAGTCCGGACGGCACCCAAGAGACCCAGTACTTC. Protein sequence: CASSPDGTQETQYF.

In its sample, this clonotype was seen many times. V and J are TRBV12-3 or TRBV12-4 and TRBJ2-5; 11 bases are a match to TRBD2. The CDR3 sequence is 14 residues long. V was clipped by 8 bases and J by 5 bases; unmatched bases: 7. The CDR3 nucleotides read TGTGCCAGCGCCCTAGCGGGAGGATCTGAGACCCAGTACTTC. Protein: CASALAGGSETQYF.

This clonotype occurred many times. The gene calls are TRBV4-1 and TRBJ2-7; 8 bases are a match to TRBD2. Trimming removed 3 bases from V and 6 bases from J; junction bases left unmatched: 10. Germline V CDR1 and CDR2: MGHRA, YSYEKL. CDR3 length: 15 residues. Here the CDR3 reads CASSQPGLGSFEQYF. The CDR3, as DNA: TGCGCCAGCAGCCAGCCGGGACTAGGGTCGTTCGAGCAGTACTTC.